This entry lists 9 T cell receptor beta chains sequenced from one sample in a study of shared clonotypes between healthy human individuals. Here immunoSEQ multiplex PCR was the method, and the copy in TCRdb shows in-frame clones only, minus some. Among some 500,000 clones listed, about 74% were seen once. The sample taken for sequencing was PBMCs. These receptors all come from a woman aged 40 to 55 in good health. Some clones in this sample may be carry-over from other donors' samples.

This clone was picked up a small number of times. A far larger clone differs by one base, so this is likely a read error. Other DNA sequences in the same sample also yield this CDR3. The chain links TRBV7-9 to TRBJ2-4; possibly TRBD2 for D (5 bases). Germline V gives CDR1 SEHNR, CDR2 FQNEAQ (reference sequence). The CDR3 is 16 residues long. CDR3 protein: CASSLGAGLAKNIQYF. The CDR3 DNA reads as TGTGCCAGCAGCTTAGGGGCAGGTCTAGCCAAAAACATCCAGTACTTC.

This chain connects TRBV18 to TRBJ2-7; no reliable D call. Trimming took off 0 bases at V and 3 bases at J, with 9 bases between the two ends. The CDR3 is 14 residues long. Germline V gene sequence: CDR1 KGHSH, CDR2 LQKENI. CDR3 nucleotides: TGTGCCAGCTCACCACCTTTGGGGAACTACGAGCAGTACTTC. Translating it yields CASSPPLGNYEQYF.

A word on this clone: Different DNA sequences within this sample yield the same CDR3. The gene calls are TRBV6-4 and TRBJ2-7; 12 nucleotides match TRBD2. This CDR3 contains 15 residues. V lost 6 bases, J lost 6 bases, and 9 bases stayed unmatched. CDR1 is MRHNA and CDR2 is SNTAGT in the germline V gene. CDR3 sequence: CASSELAGGTGEQYF. The DNA for the CDR3 is TGTGCCAGCAGCGAACTAGCGGGAGGAACGGGCGAGCAGTACTTC.

The table lists this clone with a count of one. The rearrangement joins TRBV7-8 to TRBJ2-7, with TRBD2 matching over 8 bases. V shed 5 bases, J shed 0 bases, and the junction held 9 bases outside the gene matches. The CDR3 has 16 amino acids. Germline V gene lookup returns CDR1 SGHVS and CDR2 FQNEAQ. The CDR3 sequence is CASSVTGGGSSYEQYF. The DNA for the CDR3 is TGTGCCAGCAGCGTTACCGGGGGGGGGAGCTCCTACGAGCAGTACTTC.

The chain carries TRBV11-2 and TRBJ1-1; D possibly corresponds to TRBD1 (6 bases). Trimming shortened V by 4 bases and J by 1 base, and 13 bases separated the two germline ends. CDR1 SGHAT and CDR2 FQNNGV come from the germline V gene. CDR3 length: 15 residues. CDR3 DNA sequence: TGTGCCAGCAGCTCCCTTAGGACAGCGAACACTGAAGCTTTCTTT. Amino acids: CASSSLRTANTEAFF.

For this clone: This may be a read error, as it is one base from a much larger clone. Because it lacks the conserved phenylalanine or tryptophan at the end, this CDR3 is likely a read error. This rearrangement joins TRBV27 to TRBJ1-2, with a weak D call TRBD1 (6 bases). The V end lost 7 bases, the J end lost 4 bases, and 19 bases lay between the germline ends. Per germline, CDR1 MNHEY and CDR2 SMNVEV (reference sequence). The CDR3 runs 15 residues. Written as DNA, the CDR3 is TGTGCCAGCACTCCCTTCTTGGACAGTCTCTATGGCTACACCCTC. It codes for CASTPFLDSLYGYTL.

Turning to this clone: A far more abundant clone sits one base away, making this likely a read error. The genes are TRBV29-1 and TRBJ1-2; D unclear. CDR1 SQVTM and CDR2 ANQGSEA come from the germline V gene. The CDR3 loop spans 12 amino acids. The CDR3: CSPEMVPYGYAF. CDR3 bases: TGCAGCCCCGAAATGGTCCCCTATGGCTACGCCTTC.

The chain uses TRBV27 and TRBJ1-1; 7 bases match TRBD1. The V and J ends lost 6 bases and 1 base, in that order; junction bases with no gene match: 2. The CDR3 runs to 13 residues. Germline loops: CDR1 MNHEY, CDR2 SMNVEV (reference sequence). CDR3 DNA sequence: TGTGCCAGCAGCTACAGGGGGAACACTGAAGCTTTCTTT. Its protein is CASSYRGNTEAFF.

To note about this clone: This same CDR3 is encoded by further DNA sequences in the sample. This chain connects TRBV7-3 to TRBJ1-2; 9 bases agree with TRBD1. Germline V gene sequence: CDR1 SGHTA, CDR2 FQGTGA. CDR3 length: 13 amino acids. J was trimmed by 5 bases and V by 4 bases; bases with no gene match: 2. The CDR3: CASSSGQGYGYTF. CDR3 sequence (DNA): TGTGCCAGCAGCTCGGGACAGGGTTATGGCTACACCTTC.